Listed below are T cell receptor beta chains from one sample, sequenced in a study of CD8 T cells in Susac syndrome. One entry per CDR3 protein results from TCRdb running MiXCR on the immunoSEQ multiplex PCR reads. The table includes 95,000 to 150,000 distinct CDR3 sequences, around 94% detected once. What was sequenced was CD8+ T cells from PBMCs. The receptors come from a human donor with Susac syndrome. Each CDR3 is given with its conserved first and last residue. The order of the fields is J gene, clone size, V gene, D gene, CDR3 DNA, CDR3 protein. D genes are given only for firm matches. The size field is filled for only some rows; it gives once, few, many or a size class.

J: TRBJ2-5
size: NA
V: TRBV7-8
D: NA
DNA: TGTGCCAGCAGCTTAGTCCTAGCAGAGACCCAGTACTTC
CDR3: CASSLVLAETQYF

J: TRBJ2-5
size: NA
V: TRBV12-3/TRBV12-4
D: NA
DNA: TGTGCCAGCAGCCCCTTTGCAGGGGCAGAGACCCAGTACTTC
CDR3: CASSPFAGAETQYF

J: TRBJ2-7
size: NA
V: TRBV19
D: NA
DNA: TGTGCCAGTAGTACCTCCCCTGGGGACGAGCAGTACTTC
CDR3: CASSTSPGDEQYF

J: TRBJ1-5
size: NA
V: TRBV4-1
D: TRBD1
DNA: TGCGCCAGCAGCCATCCCGGGACAGGGGGCAATCAGCCCCAGCATTTT
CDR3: CASSHPGTGGNQPQHF

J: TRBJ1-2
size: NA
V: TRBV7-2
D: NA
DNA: TGTGCCAGCAGCTTAGGCCTTACTGGGAACTATGGCTACACCTTC
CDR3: CASSLGLTGNYGYTF

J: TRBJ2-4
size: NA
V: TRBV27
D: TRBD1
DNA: TGTGCCAGCAGTTTCCGGGACAGCAAAAACATTCAGTACTTC
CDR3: CASSFRDSKNIQYF

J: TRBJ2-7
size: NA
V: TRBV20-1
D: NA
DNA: TGCAGTGCTAGAGGCAGGGAAACCTACGAGCAGTACTTC
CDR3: CSARGRETYEQYF

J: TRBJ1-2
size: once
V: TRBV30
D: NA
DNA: TGTGCCTGGAGTGTCCTAGGGGGGAATGGCTACACCTTC
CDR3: CAWSVLGGNGYTF

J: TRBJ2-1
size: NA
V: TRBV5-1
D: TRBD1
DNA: TGCGCCAGCAGCCCATGGGGACAGGGGGCCAATGAGCAGTTCTTC
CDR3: CASSPWGQGANEQFF

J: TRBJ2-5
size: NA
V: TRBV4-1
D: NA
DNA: TGCGCCAGCAGCTCTGGACTGGCTGGGATAAAGACCCAGTACTTC
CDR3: CASSSGLAGIKTQYF

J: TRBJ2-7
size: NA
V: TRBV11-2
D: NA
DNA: TGTGCCAGCAGCCTATCAGGGTACTCCTACGAGCAGTACTTC
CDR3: CASSLSGYSYEQYF

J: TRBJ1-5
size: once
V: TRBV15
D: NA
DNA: TGTGCCACCCGAGGGCTTGGCAATCAGCCCCAGCATTTT
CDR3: CATRGLGNQPQHF

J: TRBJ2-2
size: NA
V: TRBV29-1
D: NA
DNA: TGCAGCGTTGAAAAACCGACCGGGGAGCTGTTTTTT
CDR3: CSVEKPTGELFF

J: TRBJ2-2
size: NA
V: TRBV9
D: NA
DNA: TGTGCCAGCAGCGTCTCCCCCGGCACGGGGGAGCTGTTTTTT
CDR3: CASSVSPGTGELFF

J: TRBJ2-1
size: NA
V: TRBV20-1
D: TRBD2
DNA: TGCAGCCTAAGCGGGGGTGACTACAATGAGCAGTTCTTC
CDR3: CSLSGGDYNEQFF

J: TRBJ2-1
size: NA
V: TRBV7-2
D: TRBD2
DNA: TGTGCCAGCAGCCCGGGGACTAGCGGGGGGGACCCAGGCAATGAGCAGTTCTTC
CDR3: CASSPGTSGGDPGNEQFF

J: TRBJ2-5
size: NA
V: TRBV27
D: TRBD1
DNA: TGTGCCAGCTGGACAGGGGGACAAGAGACCCAGTACTTC
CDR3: CASWTGGQETQYF

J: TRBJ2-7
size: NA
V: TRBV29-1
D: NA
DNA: TGCAGCGTTGATCTCAACCCCGGCTACGAGCAGTACTTC
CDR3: CSVDLNPGYEQYF